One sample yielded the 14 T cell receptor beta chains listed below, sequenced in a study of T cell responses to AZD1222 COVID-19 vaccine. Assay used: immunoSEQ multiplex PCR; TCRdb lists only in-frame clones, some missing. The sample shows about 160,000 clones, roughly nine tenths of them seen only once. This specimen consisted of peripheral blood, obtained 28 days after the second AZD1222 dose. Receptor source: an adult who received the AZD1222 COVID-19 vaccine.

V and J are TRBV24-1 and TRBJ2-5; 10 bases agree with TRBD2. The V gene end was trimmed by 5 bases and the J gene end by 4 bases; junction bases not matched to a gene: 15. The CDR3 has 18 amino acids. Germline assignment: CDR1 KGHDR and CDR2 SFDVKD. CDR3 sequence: CATSGLTAGGPLGETQYF. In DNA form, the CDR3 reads TGTGCCACCAGTGGATTAACAGCGGGAGGGCCCCTTGGAGAGACCCAGTACTTC.

This CDR3 reads CASSINGGEAFF. CDR3 DNA: TGTGCCAGCAGCATTAATGGGGGGGAAGCTTTCTTT. The rearrangement links TRBV6-5 to TRBJ1-1; possible D gene TRBD1, 5 bases. CDR3 length: 12 amino acids. CDR1 is MNHEY, CDR2 SVGAGI, per germline. V was clipped by 6 bases and J by 8 bases, with 13 bases between them.

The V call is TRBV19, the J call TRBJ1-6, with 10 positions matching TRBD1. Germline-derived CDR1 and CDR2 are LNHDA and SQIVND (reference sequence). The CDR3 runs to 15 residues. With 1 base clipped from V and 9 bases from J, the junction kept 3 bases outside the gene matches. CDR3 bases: TGTGCCAGTAGTATAGTGGGACAGGGGACTTCACCCCTCCACTTT. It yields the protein CASSIVGQGTSPLHF.

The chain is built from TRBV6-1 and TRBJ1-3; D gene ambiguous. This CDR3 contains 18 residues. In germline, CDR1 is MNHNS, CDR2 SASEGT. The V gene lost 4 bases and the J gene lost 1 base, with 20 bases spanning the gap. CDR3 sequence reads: CASSAYPPTGGSGNTIYF. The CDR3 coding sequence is TGTGCCAGCAGTGCCTACCCCCCGACTGGAGGATCTGGAAACACCATATATTTT.

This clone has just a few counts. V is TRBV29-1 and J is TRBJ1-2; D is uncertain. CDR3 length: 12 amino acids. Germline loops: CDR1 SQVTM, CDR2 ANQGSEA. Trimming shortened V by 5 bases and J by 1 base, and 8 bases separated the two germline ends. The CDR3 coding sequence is TGCAGCGTTCTCCACAATAACTATGGCTACACCTTC. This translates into CSVLHNNYGYTF.

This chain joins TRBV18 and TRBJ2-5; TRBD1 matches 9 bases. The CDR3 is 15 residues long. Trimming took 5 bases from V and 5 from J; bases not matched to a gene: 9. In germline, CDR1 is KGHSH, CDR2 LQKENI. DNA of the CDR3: TGTGCCAGCTCAGCAACAGGGGGCGCGAAGGAGACCCAGTACTTC. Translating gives CASSATGGAKETQYF.

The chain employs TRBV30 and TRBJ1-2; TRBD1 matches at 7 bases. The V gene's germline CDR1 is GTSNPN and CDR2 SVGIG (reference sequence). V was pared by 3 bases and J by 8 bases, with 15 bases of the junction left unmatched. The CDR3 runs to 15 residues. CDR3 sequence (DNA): TGTGCCTGGAGGCGGGGACGAGACAGGGTGGAGGGCTACACCTTC. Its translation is CAWRRGRDRVEGYTF.

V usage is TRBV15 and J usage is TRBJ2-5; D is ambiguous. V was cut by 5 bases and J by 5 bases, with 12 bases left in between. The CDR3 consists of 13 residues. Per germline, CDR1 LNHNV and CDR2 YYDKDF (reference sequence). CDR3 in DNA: TGTGCCACCAGCGCCTACCTCGAGGAGACCCAGTACTTC. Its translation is CATSAYLEETQYF.

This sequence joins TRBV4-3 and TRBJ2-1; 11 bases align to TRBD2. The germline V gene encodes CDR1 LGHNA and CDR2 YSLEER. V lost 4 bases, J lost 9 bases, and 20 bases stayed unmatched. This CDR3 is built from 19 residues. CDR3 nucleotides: TGCGCCAGCAGCCGAAGAGCGGGATTAAGGGGTAGCGGGAGGGTTGAGCAGTTCTTC. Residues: CASSRRAGLRGSGRVEQFF.

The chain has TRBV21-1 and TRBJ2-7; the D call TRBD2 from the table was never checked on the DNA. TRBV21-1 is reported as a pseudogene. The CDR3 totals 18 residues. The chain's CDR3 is CASSKDTSRVPLTYEQYF. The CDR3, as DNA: TGTGCCAGCAGCAAAGACACCAGTCGGGTCCCCCTAACCTACGAGCAGTACTTC.

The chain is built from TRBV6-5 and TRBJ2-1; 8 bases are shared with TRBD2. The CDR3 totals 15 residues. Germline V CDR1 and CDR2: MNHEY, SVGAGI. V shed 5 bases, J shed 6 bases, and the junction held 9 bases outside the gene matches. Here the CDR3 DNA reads TGTGCCAGCAGTCGAACGGGACTAGTGATCAATGAGCAGTTCTTC. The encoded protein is CASSRTGLVINEQFF.

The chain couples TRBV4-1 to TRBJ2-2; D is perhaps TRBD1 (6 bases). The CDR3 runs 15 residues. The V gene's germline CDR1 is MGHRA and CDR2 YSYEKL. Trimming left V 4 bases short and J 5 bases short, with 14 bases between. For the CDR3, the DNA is TGCGCCAGCAGCCTCGACAGGCGAACGACCGGGGAGCTGTTTTTT. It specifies CASSLDRRTTGELFF.

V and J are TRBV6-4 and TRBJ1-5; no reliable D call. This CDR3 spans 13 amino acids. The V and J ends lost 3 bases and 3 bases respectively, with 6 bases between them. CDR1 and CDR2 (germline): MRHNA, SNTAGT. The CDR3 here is CASSELDNQPQHF. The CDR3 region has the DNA TGTGCCAGCAGTGAATTGGACAATCAGCCCCAGCATTTT.

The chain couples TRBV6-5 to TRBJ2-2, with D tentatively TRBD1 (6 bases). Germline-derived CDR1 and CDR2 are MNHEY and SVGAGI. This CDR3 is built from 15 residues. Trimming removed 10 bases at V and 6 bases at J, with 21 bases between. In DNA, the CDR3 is TGTGCCACCGGCCAGGGGCGCGGGTCGGCCGGGGAGCTGTTTTTT. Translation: CATGQGRGSAGELFF.